This entry is about one T cell receptor (beta chain). This entry comes from a study of blood T cell repertoires in COVID-19. Background on the study: Samples came from the United States, Italy and Spain, spanning acute and convalescent COVID-19. In each case, the material was cDNA or gDNA derived from T cells, B-cell-depleted T cells, or PBMCs.

V lost 8 bases, J lost 5 bases, and 19 bases lay in between. The CDR3 contains 15 residues. Germline V gene lookup returns CDR1 MNHEY and CDR2 SMNVEV (reference sequence). Here immunoSEQ multiplex PCR was the method, and the copy in TCRdb shows in-frame clones only, minus some. The sample carries 250,000 to 300,000 clones, under 90% recorded once. This chain joins TRBV27 and TRBJ1-5; D not certain. Sequences were obtained from PBMCs or T cells enriched from blood (not recorded which). This clonotype originated in a man younger than 40 with acute COVID-19. The CDR3 protein is CASQRWTGIDQPQHF. The CDR3 DNA reads TGTGCCAGCCAACGCTGGACGGGGATAGATCAGCCCCAGCATTTT.